The rows below give T cell receptor beta chains drawn from one sample of a study of shared clonotypes between healthy human individuals. Repertoires were generated with immunoSEQ multiplex PCR, while TCRdb's copy carries only in-frame clones and drops some. This sample yields nearly 2 million clones, of which less than 95% are seen a single time; approximately 1.2% belongs to the top ten. The sequencing input was naive CD8+ T cells sorted from blood. These receptors came from a man aged 18 to 30 in good health. Both conserved end residues are part of each CDR3.

V,length,J,CDR3
TRBV4-1,15,TRBJ2-7,CASSPTGTGIYEQYF
TRBV6-1,15,TRBJ1-5,CASSEGPGEDQPQHF
TRBV7-9,12,TRBJ1-2,CASSLGTDGYTF
TRBV9,14,TRBJ2-7,CASGPGQVRREQYF
TRBV7-2,16,TRBJ2-7,CASSTFTSGLSYEQYF
TRBV5-4,15,TRBJ2-5,CASSLEGGTAETQYF
TRBV7-8,12,TRBJ2-7,CASSGSSYEQYF
TRBV18,15,TRBJ2-7,CASSPRTGTSYEQYF
TRBV7-7,13,TRBJ2-2,CASSPRGTGELFF
TRBV28,19,TRBJ2-3,CASSFPEPPHLLSTDTQYF
TRBV10-1,14,TRBJ1-6,CASSEDRWDSPLHF
TRBV19,13,TRBJ2-7,CASSTGPAYEQYF
TRBV6-1,16,TRBJ2-7,CASSEALGREGDEQYF
TRBV28,14,TRBJ2-5,CASSLTGGIETQYF
TRBV6-5,14,TRBJ2-1,CASSYSSGWDEQFF
TRBV7-2,15,TRBJ2-1,CASSRTSGGDNEQFF